One sample yielded the 21 T cell receptor beta chains listed below, sequenced in a study of cytomegalovirus exposure and HLA in healthy donors. The primer mix had 60 Vbeta and 13 Jbeta primers. Data came from immunoSEQ multiplex PCR; TCRdb stores just in-frame clones and leaves some out. Among 150,000 to 200,000 clones, around 83% were seen once, and the ten largest hold about 3.8%. Sequencing used PBMCs. All receptors come from a man between 45 and 60 years old in good health and CMV-seropositive.

This clone occurred a few times. This chain uses TRBV19 with TRBJ1-6, with a possible D match to TRBD1 (6 bases). The CDR3 totals 18 residues. V dropped 7 bases and J dropped 0 bases, with 19 bases sitting between them. The germline gives CDR1 LNHDA, CDR2 SQIVND (reference sequence). The CDR3 here is CASTPGTTYGSYNSPLHF. For the CDR3, the DNA is TGTGCCAGTACCCCTGGGACAACCTACGGCTCCTATAATTCACCCCTCCACTTT. Complete variable domain (other parts from reference TRBV19 and TRBJ1-6): DGGITQSPKYLFRKEGQNVTLSCEQNLNHDAMYWYRQDPGQGLRLIYYSQIVNDFQKGDIAEGYSVSREKKESFPLTVTSAQKNPTAFYLCASTPGTTYGSYNSPLHFGNGTRLTVT.

This chain links TRBV5-1 with TRBJ2-3; D is uncertain. V lost 2 bases and J 2 bases, leaving 6 bases between the germline ends. CDR1 and CDR2 (germline): SGHRS, YFSETQ. This CDR3 contains 13 residues. CDR3 nucleotides: TGCGCCAGCAGCTTACAGATCACAGATACGCAGTATTTT. Its translation is CASSLQITDTQYF. Complete variable domain (other parts from reference TRBV5-1 and TRBJ2-3): KAGVTQTPRYLIKTRGQQVTLSCSPISGHRSVSWYQQTPGQGLQFLFEYFSETQRNKGNFPGRFSGRQFSNSRSEMNVSTLELGDSALYLCASSLQITDTQYFGPGTRLTVL.

V usage is TRBV5-4 and J usage is TRBJ1-4; a possible D gene is TRBD1 (5 bases). CDR1 is SGHNT, CDR2 YYREEE, per germline (reference sequence). Between the trimmed V and J ends, which lost 4 bases and 4 bases, there was a span of 11 bases. The CDR3 contains 14 residues. For the CDR3, the DNA is TGTGCCAGCAGCCCGGGACTTGATAATGAAAAACTGTTTTTT. It yields the protein CASSPGLDNEKLFF.

This chain links TRBV28 with TRBJ1-6; possibly TRBD1 for D (6 bases). CDR1 MDHEN and CDR2 SYDVKM come from the germline V gene. Trimming took off 5 bases at V and 7 bases at J, with 15 bases between the two ends. The CDR3 length is 15 residues. CDR3 sequence reads: CASSMTGAGNSPLHF. The CDR3 DNA sequence: TGTGCCAGCAGTATGACAGGTGCCGGGAATTCACCCCTCCACTTT.

The chain is built from TRBV29-1 and TRBJ2-7; maybe TRBD1 (5 bases). From germline, CDR1 is SQVTM and CDR2 ANQGSEA. The CDR3 totals 11 residues. Between the trimmed V and J ends, which lost 3 bases and 9 bases, there was a span of 12 bases. The CDR3 region is CSVDRFGAQYF. The CDR3 coding sequence is TGCAGCGTTGACAGGTTTGGGGCGCAGTACTTC.

This clone has just a few counts. The chain is built from TRBV6-5 and TRBJ1-1; TRBD1 matches at 7 bases. The CDR3 is made up of 12 amino acids. Trimming removed 4 bases from V and 5 bases from J; junction bases left unmatched: 1. Per germline, CDR1 MNHEY and CDR2 SVGAGI. The chain's CDR3 is CASSSGQTEAFF. In DNA form, the CDR3 reads TGTGCCAGCAGTTCGGGACAGACTGAAGCTTTCTTT.

The sample holds a few counts of this clone. The V gene is TRBV4-2, the J gene TRBJ2-5; 12 bases line up with TRBD2. The V gene end was trimmed by 4 bases and the J gene end by 0 bases; junction bases not matched to a gene: 3. Germline CDR1 reads LGHNA; CDR2 reads YNFKEQ. This CDR3 is built from 16 residues. CDR3 bases: TGTGCCAGCAGCCCGAGGACTAGCGGGGACCAAGAGACCCAGTACTTC. Translated, it gives CASSPRTSGDQETQYF.

The genes are TRBV19 and TRBJ2-7; the D is unclear. V lost 3 bases to trimming and J lost 5 bases, with 14 bases between them. The germline CDR1 and CDR2 sequences are LNHDA and SQIVND (reference sequence). This CDR3 region has 14 residues. This chain's CDR3 is CASSIAEPPDEQYF. The CDR3 nucleotides are TGTGCCAGTAGTATCGCGGAACCCCCCGACGAGCAGTACTTC.

This chain links TRBV9 with TRBJ2-7; D unclear. Between the trimmed V and J ends, which lost 0 bases and 0 bases, there was a span of 10 bases. The germline V gene encodes CDR1 SGDLS and CDR2 YYNGEE. The CDR3 covers 15 residues. CDR3 nucleotide sequence: TGTGCCAGCAGCGTAGGCGACTTGAGCTCCTACGAGCAGTACTTC. Translation gives CASSVGDLSSYEQYF.

This chain joins TRBV7-6 and TRBJ2-2; 8 bases map to TRBD1. J was trimmed by 7 bases and V by 5 bases; bases with no gene match: 9. The V gene's germline CDR1 is SGHVS and CDR2 FNYEAQ. The CDR3 length is 15 residues. This CDR3 is CASSVVQGGHGELFF. In DNA form, the CDR3 reads TGTGCCAGCAGCGTAGTACAGGGGGGTCACGGGGAGCTGTTTTTT.

V usage is TRBV5-6 and J usage is TRBJ1-1; 7 nucleotides line up with TRBD1. The CDR3 is made up of 13 amino acids. Germline CDR1 is SGHDT and CDR2 is YYEEEE. Trimming cost V 0 bases and J 9 bases; bases outside gene matches: 5. CDR3 nucleotide sequence: TGTGCCAGCAGCTTGGGGGCAGGGGGTAAAGCTTTCTTT. Encoded protein: CASSLGAGGKAFF.

The rearrangement joins TRBV5-1 to TRBJ2-5, with 8 bases identical to TRBD2. Germline CDR1 is SGHRS and CDR2 is YFSETQ. CDR3 size: 15 residues. Trimming took 4 bases from V and 5 from J; bases not matched to a gene: 10. The chain's CDR3 is CASSPYPGRGETQYF. The CDR3 DNA reads TGCGCCAGCAGCCCATACCCCGGGAGGGGGGAGACCCAGTACTTC.

This clone was observed once. This sequence joins TRBV5-6 and TRBJ2-7, with a possible D match to TRBD2 (5 bases). The V and J ends lost 4 bases and 1 base respectively, with 9 bases between them. This CDR3 region has 13 residues. In germline, CDR1 is SGHDT, CDR2 YYEEEE. In nucleotides, the CDR3 is TGTGCCAGCAGCCGGACTTCGTCCTACGAGCAGTACTTC. The encoded protein is CASSRTSSYEQYF.

This chain joins TRBV5-1 and TRBJ1-1; D gene unclear. The CDR3 is made up of 11 amino acids. V dropped 2 bases and J dropped 12 bases, with 11 bases sitting between them. The V gene's germline CDR1 is SGHRS and CDR2 YFSETQ. DNA of the CDR3: TGCGCCAGCAGCTTTGACAAGCTTTCTTTCTTT. Protein product: CASSFDKLSFF.

The genes are TRBV7-9 and TRBJ1-1; possible D gene TRBD1, 6 bases. The CDR3 has 14 residues. Trimming removed 4 bases from V and 0 bases from J, with 9 bases in between. Germline loops: CDR1 SEHNR, CDR2 FQNEAQ (reference sequence). CDR3 amino acids: CASSSQGMNTEAFF. The DNA for the CDR3 is TGTGCCAGCAGCTCCCAGGGGATGAACACTGAAGCTTTCTTT. The full variable domain, in which reference TRBV7-9 and TRBJ1-1 provide the parts outside the CDR3, is DTGVSQNPRHKITKRGQNVTFRCDPISEHNRLYWYRQTLGQGPEFLTYFQNEAQLEKSRLLSDRFSAERPKGSFSTLEIQRTEQGDSAMYLCASSSQGMNTEAFFGQGTRLTVV.

V and J are TRBV19 and TRBJ1-6; TRBD1 aligns across 7 bases. J lost 6 bases, V lost 0 bases, and 14 bases had no gene match. Germline CDR1 LNHDA, CDR2 SQIVND (reference sequence). This CDR3 contains 19 residues. CDR3 coding DNA: TGTGCCAGTAGTATAGATCTGTGGATGGCAGGGGGTGGTAATTCACCCCTCCACTTT. Residues: CASSIDLWMAGGGNSPLHF.

The chain couples TRBV27 to TRBJ2-7; 11 bases line up with TRBD1. Germline V gene data show CDR1 as MNHEY and CDR2 as SMNVEV (reference sequence). Trimming took 7 bases from V and 4 from J; bases not matched to a gene: 12. The CDR3 sequence is 16 residues long. CDR3 bases: TGTGCCAGCACCAGCAGTCCGGACAGGGGGCTATACGAGCAGTACTTC. This encodes CASTSSPDRGLYEQYF.

This clone has just a few counts. The chain links TRBV5-1 to TRBJ2-7, with D possibly matching TRBD2 (6 bases). Germline V lookup: CDR1 SGHRS, CDR2 YFSETQ. V shed 7 bases and J shed 0 bases, with 14 bases lying between them. This CDR3 is 14 amino acids long. This CDR3 reads CASSTWEASYEQYF. Here the CDR3 DNA reads TGCGCCAGCTCCACCTGGGAGGCCTCCTACGAGCAGTACTTC.

The CDR3 is CASSLVGGNYGYTF. The DNA of the CDR3 is TGTGCCAGCAGCTTAGTGGGAGGGAACTATGGCTACACCTTC. J is TRBJ1-2 and V is TRBV7-9, with unresolved D. CDR1 SEHNR and CDR2 FQNEAQ come from the germline V gene (reference sequence). V shed 1 base and J shed 2 bases, with 8 bases lying between them. This CDR3 spans 14 amino acids.

The V and J genes are TRBV7-6 and TRBJ2-3, with D possibly being TRBD1 (6 bases). From germline, CDR1 is SGHVS and CDR2 FNYEAQ. The germline V and J ends were trimmed by 2 bases and 1 base, with 10 bases remaining between them. The CDR3 covers 15 residues. CDR3 coding DNA: TGTGCCAGCAGCTTACCAGGGGCGGGCACAGATACGCAGTATTTT. Its translation is CASSLPGAGTDTQYF.

CDR3 protein: CATSRDLTDEQYF. In nucleotides, the CDR3 is TGTGCCACCAGCAGAGATTTGACAGACGAGCAGTACTTC. The chain joins TRBV15 to TRBJ2-7, with a possible D match to TRBD1 (5 bases). The CDR3 covers 13 residues. V shed 0 bases and J shed 5 bases, with 8 bases lying between them. Germline V lookup: CDR1 LNHNV, CDR2 YYDKDF (reference sequence). The whole variable domain, filled in from reference TRBV15 and TRBJ2-7, reads DAMVIQNPRYQVTQFGKPVTLSCSQTLNHNVMYWYQQKSSQAPKLLFHYYDKDFNNEADTPDNFQSRRPNTSFCFLDIRSPGLGDTAMYLCATSRDLTDEQYFGPGTRLTVT.